One and the same sample provided the 5 T cell receptor beta chains below, sequenced in a study of shared clonotypes between healthy human individuals. The method was immunoSEQ multiplex PCR; TCRdb's version includes in-frame clones alone and lacks a portion of them. The data hold some 2,500,000 clones, with roughly 93% observed a single time. Sequences were obtained from naive CD4+ T cells from PBMCs. The subset denotes: CD45RA+ positively selected. Receptor source: a man aged 18 to 35 in good health. Some clones in this sample may be carry-over from other donors' samples.

This clone was observed a single time. V is TRBV5-1 and J is TRBJ2-3; the D is unclear. CDR1 is SGHRS, CDR2 YFSETQ, per germline. The length of the CDR3 is 16 residues. Trimming stripped 4 bases from V and 3 bases from J, with 18 bases between. For the CDR3, the DNA is TGCGCCAGCAGCAAACGGACCAGGCTAGAGACAGATACGCAGTATTTT. Encoded protein: CASSKRTRLETDTQYF.

On this clone: The sample contains more than one DNA sequence encoding this CDR3. This chain uses TRBV19 with TRBJ1-1, with D possibly TRBD1 on 5 matching bases. Germline V lookup: CDR1 LNHDA, CDR2 SQIVND (reference sequence). V was shortened by 4 bases and J by 0 bases, with 6 bases between the two germline ends. The CDR3 runs to 13 residues. For the CDR3, the DNA is TGTGCCAGTAGTAGGGGCCTGAACACTGAAGCTTTCTTT. Translation: CASSRGLNTEAFF.

A remark on this clone: The sample carries other DNA sequences with the same CDR3. This rearrangement joins TRBV28 to TRBJ2-6; D is unresolved. The V gene's germline CDR1 is MDHEN and CDR2 SYDVKM. V lost 6 bases to trimming and J lost 0 bases, with 3 bases between them. This CDR3 is built from 13 residues. The CDR3 protein is CASRSSGANVLTF. The CDR3 DNA reads TGTGCCAGCAGAAGCTCTGGGGCCAACGTCCTGACTTTC.

This chain links TRBV6-6 with TRBJ2-7; 11 positions match TRBD2. Trimming took 0 bases from V and 2 from J; bases not matched to a gene: 0. Per germline, CDR1 MNHNY and CDR2 SVGAGI (reference sequence). The CDR3 extends over 15 amino acids. This CDR3 is CASSYSTSGAYEQYF. In DNA form, the CDR3 reads TGTGCCAGCAGTTACTCGACTAGCGGGGCCTACGAGCAGTACTTC.

V is TRBV7-3 and J is TRBJ2-5, with TRBD1 matching 7 bases. The CDR3 is 15 amino acids. Germline V lookup: CDR1 SGHTA, CDR2 FQGTGA. The V gene end was trimmed by 0 bases and the J gene end by 5 bases; junction bases not matched to a gene: 6. The DNA for the CDR3 is TGTGCCAGCAGCTTAACAGGAATCAGGGGGGAGACCCAGTACTTC. Translating gives CASSLTGIRGETQYF. The complete variable domain, with remaining parts taken from reference TRBV7-3 and TRBJ2-5, reads GAGVSQTPSNKVTEKGKYVELRCDPISGHTALYWYRQSLGQGPEFLIYFQGTGAADDSGLPNDRFFAVRPEGSVSTLKIQRTERGDSAVYLCASSLTGIRGETQYFGPGTRLLVL.